This TCR beta chain was identified in a study of radiation and T cells in renal cell carcinoma. Study results and limitations: Top tumor clonotypes rose in blood 2 weeks post-radiation, then contracted. Pretreatment tumor biopsies were lacking, so baseline clonotypes are unknown.

The V end lost 5 bases, the J end lost 0 bases, and 11 bases lay between the germline ends. Germline lookup yields CDR1 MDHEN and CDR2 SYDVKM. This CDR3 comprises 16 residues. This clone has just one count. Its antigen is as yet unknown. Clones were sequenced by immunoSEQ multiplex PCR, and TCRdb holds only the in-frame ones, with some missing. The data contain approximately 80,000 clones, roughly 87% of them seen just once; the ten biggest clones take up about 5.8%. Time point of the sample: blood 4 weeks post-SBRT, at nephrectomy. Stated treatment: 15 Gy SBRT to primary tumor, nephrectomy 4 weeks later. Nephrectomy followed 15 Gy stereotactic body radiation by 4 weeks. This renal cell carcinoma was of the clear cell type.

The chain joins TRBV28 to TRBJ2-6, with unresolved D. This clonotype was obtained from a woman in her 70s with renal cell carcinoma. Sequencing used blood, obtained from a patient whose treatment included radiotherapy and nephrectomy. CDR3 nucleotides: TGTGCCAGCAGTCCCCCAGGTTTCTCTGGGGCCAACGTCCTGACTTTC. This gives the protein CASSPPGFSGANVLTF.